Listed here are 15 T cell receptor beta chains from one sample, sequenced in a study of naive and memory T cell subsets. Amplification of ligated cDNA took four PCR rounds with SP2 and nested alpha and beta constant primers. TCRdb ran MiXCR on the UMI-ligation and nested PCR reads and lists one entry per CDR3 protein. The table has 20,000 to 25,000 distinct CDR3 sequences, around 6% seen once. Documented treatment: skin biopsy from PPD injection site in Mantoux-positive individual. A UMI-containing oligonucleotide was joined by 3' ligation to the TCR cDNA template. Sequencing used skin, obtained from a tuberculin skin test site. All receptors come from an adult in good health.

J is TRBJ2-7 and V is TRBV6-5, with D hard to call. Germline V gene data show CDR1 as MNHEY and CDR2 as SVGAGI. The CDR3 spans 12 residues. Deletions cut 0 bases from V and 5 bases from J, with 5 bases between. This CDR3 reads CASSYSPNEQYF. CDR3 DNA: TGTGCCAGCAGTTACTCGCCGAACGAGCAGTACTTC.

This clonotype was seen at least ten times. This chain uses TRBV10-3 with TRBJ2-1; 9 bases line up with TRBD2. Per the germline V gene, CDR1 is ENHRY and CDR2 is SYGVKD. Trimming removed 4 bases from V and 9 bases from J; junction bases left unmatched: 22. This CDR3 has 19 amino acids. The CDR3 coding sequence is TGTGCCATCAGTGTTTTTGTAGCAGACCTAGTAGCGGGAGCAGGTGAGCAGTTCTTC. Protein product: CAISVFVADLVAGAGEQFF.

This clonotype was counted between two and nine times. CDR3 coding DNA: TGTGCCAGCAGTTTCGTAGGGGGCCTTTCCTCTGGGGCCAACGTCCTGACTTTC. As protein: CASSFVGGLSSGANVLTF. V is TRBV28 and J is TRBJ2-6, with 7 bases identical to TRBD1. The CDR3 covers 18 residues. Germline CDR1 MDHEN, CDR2 SYDVKM. V lost 3 bases and J lost 0; bases outside the gene matches: 8.

The table lists this clonotype with a few counts. The rearrangement uses TRBV28 and TRBJ1-1; D gene ambiguous. Between the trimmed V and J ends, which lost 2 bases and 11 bases, there was a span of 15 bases. The CDR3 has 13 amino acids. Per the germline V gene, CDR1 is MDHEN and CDR2 is SYDVKM. This CDR3 reads CASSLGQSYGAFF. The CDR3, as DNA: TGTGCCAGCAGTTTAGGGCAGTCCTACGGGGCTTTCTTT.

This clonotype was recorded many times. This chain connects TRBV20-1 to TRBJ1-2, with unresolved D. V gave up 0 bases and J gave up 2 bases, with 16 bases separating them. CDR3 length: 16 amino acids. Germline V lookup: CDR1 DFQATT, CDR2 SNEGSKA (reference sequence). The CDR3 nucleotides read TGCAGTGCTAGAGACCCCGGTACGCCAGGCAACTATGGCTACACCTTC. Translating gives CSARDPGTPGNYGYTF.

This clonotype was seen at least ten times. The rearrangement links TRBV28 to TRBJ2-6; 9 bases align to TRBD1. This CDR3 contains 19 residues. With 3 bases clipped from V and 0 bases from J, the junction kept 9 bases outside the gene matches. The germline V gene has CDR1 MDHEN and CDR2 SYDVKM. As DNA, the CDR3 is TGTGCCAGCAGTTTCCTGGGACAGGGAAGGGGCTCTGGGGCCAACGTCCTGACTTTC. Protein sequence: CASSFLGQGRGSGANVLTF.

J is TRBJ2-6 and V is TRBV19; 7 nucleotides align to TRBD1. Germline V gene lookup returns CDR1 LNHDA and CDR2 SQIVND (reference sequence). The junction had 7 bases not matched to a gene; V was cut back by 7 bases and J by 7 bases. The CDR3 consists of 14 residues. CDR3: CASTTSGGANVLTF. Written as DNA, the CDR3 is TGTGCCAGTACTACCTCAGGGGGTGCCAACGTCCTGACTTTC.

The chain uses TRBV20-1 and TRBJ2-2; D may be TRBD1 (6 bases). V was clipped by 1 base and J by 0 bases, with 24 bases between them. CDR3 length equals 20 residues. Looked up from germline, CDR1 is DFQATT and CDR2 is SNEGSKA (reference sequence). CDR3 protein: CSARGRKNRALPTNTGELFF. DNA for the CDR3: TGCAGTGCTAGAGGACGGAAAAACAGGGCGCTCCCTACGAACACCGGGGAGCTGTTTTTT.

This clonotype occurred many times. V and J are TRBV12-5 and TRBJ2-2; D might be TRBD2 (7 bases). CDR1 and CDR2 (germline): LGHNT, FRNRAP. The CDR3 is made up of 19 amino acids. Trimming removed 2 bases at V and 1 base at J, with 20 bases between. The CDR3 DNA follows: TGTGCTAGTGGTTTGTGGGAGGGAACCGGGACACTGAACACCGGGGAGCTGTTTTTT. Its protein is CASGLWEGTGTLNTGELFF.

V gene TRBV5-5 combines with J gene TRBJ2-7; D unresolved. Per the germline V gene, CDR1 is SGHKS and CDR2 is YYEKEE (reference sequence). The CDR3 consists of 15 residues. Trimming removed 2 bases at V and 0 bases at J, with 12 bases between. CDR3 in amino acids: CASSLVSLNSYEQYF. DNA for the CDR3: TGTGCCAGCAGCTTAGTTTCTTTAAACTCCTACGAGCAGTACTTC.

This clonotype was detected many times. The chain employs TRBV6-1 and TRBJ2-3; 9 bases are shared with TRBD2. The trim removed 11 bases at V and 1 base at J, leaving 7 bases unmatched. Germline values: CDR1 MNHNS, CDR2 SASEGT. The CDR3 is 14 amino acids. The CDR3 nucleotides are TGTGCCGCCCGACTAGCGGCGGGCACAGATACGCAGTATTTT. It specifies CAARLAAGTDTQYF.

This clonotype was detected only a few times. The rearrangement links TRBV14 to TRBJ2-7; 9 nucleotides agree with TRBD1. The J segment lost 6 bases and the V segment lost 1 base, leaving 7 bases of the junction unmatched. This CDR3 region has 15 residues. Germline CDR1 SGHDN, CDR2 FVKESK. The CDR3 DNA follows: TGTGCCAGCAGCCAAGGTCCGGGACAGGGCATCGAGCAGTACTTC. Translating gives CASSQGPGQGIEQYF.

Many counts were recorded for this clonotype. The chain employs TRBV7-9 and TRBJ2-1; 7 nucleotides align to TRBD2. This CDR3 comprises 14 residues. The V segment lost 3 bases and the J segment 4 bases; nucleotides outside the gene matches: 3. Germline CDR1 is SEHNR and CDR2 is FQNEAQ (reference sequence). CDR3 in amino acids: CASSLGGGYNEQFF. CDR3 nucleotide sequence: TGTGCCAGCAGCTTGGGGGGAGGGTACAATGAGCAGTTCTTC.

Points on this clonotype: Given a much more abundant clone one base away, this may be a read error. The chain is built from TRBV20-1 and TRBJ2-1, with D possibly matching TRBD2 (5 bases). The CDR3 covers 13 residues. CDR1 is DFQATT and CDR2 is SNEGSKA in the germline V gene (reference sequence). The CDR3 DNA follows: TGCAGTACTAGTAGTGGGTTTGTAGATGAGCAGTTCTTC. This gives the protein CSTSSGFVDEQFF.

This chain joins TRBV12-3 or TRBV12-4 and TRBJ2-5; 9 bases align to TRBD2. CDR3 length: 14 amino acids. With 6 bases clipped from V and 5 bases from J, the junction kept 7 bases outside the gene matches. The CDR3 DNA is TGTGCCAGCAGAACCGGCGGGAGGGGGGAGACCCAGTACTTC. It is translated as CASRTGGRGETQYF.